The rows below give T cell receptor beta chains drawn from one sample of a study of T cells in Graves' hyperthyroidism and ophthalmopathy. TCRdb re-called the multiplex PCR reads with MiXCR, one entry per CDR3 protein. The repertoire holds under 400,000 distinct CDR3 sequences, roughly 15% seen once, with approximately 31% in the top ten. The sequenced sample was blood. These receptors were collected from a man aged 25-40 years with Graves' hyperthyroidism. CDR3s include the opening cysteine and the closing phenylalanine or tryptophan. Each record gives: clone size, V gene, J gene, D gene, CDR3 protein, CDR3 DNA. The D gene is left open where the match is weak. Clone size appears in some rows only: once, few, many, or a class for an expanded clone.

clone size: many; V gene: TRBV11-2; J gene: TRBJ2-1; D gene: -; CDR3 protein: CASSLDGSSYNEQFF; CDR3 DNA: TGTGCCAGCAGCTTAGACGGGAGCTCCTACAATGAGCAGTTCTTC
clone size: -; V gene: TRBV6-2/TRBV6-3; J gene: TRBJ2-7; D gene: TRBD2; CDR3 protein: CASTEGVFRRGSSYEQYF; CDR3 DNA: TGTGCCAGCACCGAAGGTGTCTTTAGGCGGGGGTCCTCCTACGAGCAGTACTTC
clone size: -; V gene: TRBV9; J gene: TRBJ2-3; D gene: TRBD2; CDR3 protein: CASSGWRASGRASDTQYF; CDR3 DNA: TGTGCCAGCAGCGGCTGGCGGGCTAGCGGGAGGGCCTCAGATACGCAGTATTTT
clone size: many; V gene: TRBV6-6; J gene: TRBJ1-1; D gene: -; CDR3 protein: CASSYSGSEAFF; CDR3 DNA: TGTGCCAGCAGTTACTCTGGGTCTGAAGCTTTCTTT
clone size: -; V gene: TRBV5-1; J gene: TRBJ2-5; D gene: TRBD1; CDR3 protein: CASSLGQGTIQYF; CDR3 DNA: TGCGCCAGCAGCTTGGGACAGGGTACGATCCAGTACTTC
clone size: -; V gene: TRBV12-3/TRBV12-4; J gene: TRBJ2-7; D gene: -; CDR3 protein: CASRLRRGGGYEQYF; CDR3 DNA: TGTGCCAGCAGACTTCGCAGGGGGGGTGGTTACGAGCAGTACTTC
clone size: few; V gene: TRBV2; J gene: TRBJ1-6; D gene: -; CDR3 protein: CASLKLPGLPFRGSPLHF; CDR3 DNA: TGTGCCAGCCTTAAACTCCCGGGCCTTCCATTCCGGGGGTCACCCCTCCACTTT
clone size: few; V gene: TRBV5-4; J gene: TRBJ1-1; D gene: -; CDR3 protein: CASSLDQTPEAFF; CDR3 DNA: TGTGCCAGCAGCTTGGACCAGACCCCTGAAGCTTTCTTT
clone size: -; V gene: TRBV4-1; J gene: TRBJ1-4; D gene: -; CDR3 protein: CASSQVIGPLIEKLFF; CDR3 DNA: TGCGCCAGCAGCCAAGTTATTGGACCCTTGATTGAAAAACTGTTTTTT
clone size: few; V gene: TRBV4-2; J gene: TRBJ2-3; D gene: TRBD2; CDR3 protein: CASSPRLAGSSDTQYF; CDR3 DNA: TGTGCCAGCAGCCCGCGACTAGCGGGGAGCTCAGATACGCAGTATTTT
clone size: many; V gene: TRBV6-1; J gene: TRBJ2-1; D gene: -; CDR3 protein: CASSELGTNNEQFF; CDR3 DNA: TGTGCCAGCAGTGAATTGGGCACCAACAATGAGCAGTTCTTC
clone size: many; V gene: TRBV15; J gene: TRBJ1-2; D gene: TRBD1; CDR3 protein: CATSIHGTVNNYGYTF; CDR3 DNA: TGTGCCACCAGCATCCATGGGACAGTTAATAACTATGGCTACACCTTC
clone size: many; V gene: TRBV10-3; J gene: TRBJ2-5; D gene: TRBD1; CDR3 protein: CATRDREETQYF; CDR3 DNA: TGTGCCACCCGGGACAGGGAAGAGACCCAGTACTTC
clone size: -; V gene: TRBV10-3; J gene: TRBJ1-1; D gene: TRBD1; CDR3 protein: CAISEGQGGAFF; CDR3 DNA: TGTGCCATCAGTGAGGGACAGGGGGGAGCTTTCTTT
clone size: many; V gene: TRBV5-4; J gene: TRBJ2-1; D gene: -; CDR3 protein: CASSPGSTYNEQFF; CDR3 DNA: TGTGCCAGCAGCCCCGGGTCCACCTACAATGAGCAGTTCTTC
clone size: -; V gene: TRBV5-6; J gene: TRBJ2-7; D gene: -; CDR3 protein: CASSALTRDNSEQYF; CDR3 DNA: TGTGCCAGCAGTGCTTTAACTCGGGACAACAGCGAGCAGTACTTC
clone size: many; V gene: TRBV28; J gene: TRBJ2-3; D gene: TRBD1; CDR3 protein: CASSWGQGRRTDTQYF; CDR3 DNA: TGTGCCAGCAGCTGGGGACAGGGACGACGCACAGATACGCAGTATTTT
clone size: many; V gene: TRBV5-1; J gene: TRBJ2-1; D gene: -; CDR3 protein: CASSLHREGNEQFF; CDR3 DNA: TGCGCCAGCAGCTTGCACAGGGAGGGCAATGAGCAGTTCTTC